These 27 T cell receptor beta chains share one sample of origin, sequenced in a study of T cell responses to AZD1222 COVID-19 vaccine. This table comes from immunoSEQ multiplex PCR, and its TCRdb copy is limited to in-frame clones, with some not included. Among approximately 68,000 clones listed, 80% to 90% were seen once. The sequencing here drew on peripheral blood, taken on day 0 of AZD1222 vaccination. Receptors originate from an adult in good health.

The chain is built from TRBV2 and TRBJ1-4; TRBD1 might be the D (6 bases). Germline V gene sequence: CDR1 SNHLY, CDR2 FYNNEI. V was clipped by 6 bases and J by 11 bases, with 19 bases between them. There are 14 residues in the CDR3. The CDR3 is CASRIVTGGLKLFF. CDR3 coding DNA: TGTGCCAGCAGGATCGTTACGGGGGGCCTGAAACTGTTTTTT.

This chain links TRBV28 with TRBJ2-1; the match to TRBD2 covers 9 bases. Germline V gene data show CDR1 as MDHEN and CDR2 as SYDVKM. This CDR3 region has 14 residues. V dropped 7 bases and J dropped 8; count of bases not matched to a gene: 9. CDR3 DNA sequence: TGTGCCAGCATACGCGGGGGGGCCGTATATGAGCAGTTCTTC. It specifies CASIRGGAVYEQFF.

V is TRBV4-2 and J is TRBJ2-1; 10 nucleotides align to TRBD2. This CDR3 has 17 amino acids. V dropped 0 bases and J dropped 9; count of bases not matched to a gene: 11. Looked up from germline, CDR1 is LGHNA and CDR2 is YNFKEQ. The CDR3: CASSQDSPAGGSGEQFF. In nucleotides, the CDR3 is TGTGCCAGCAGCCAAGATTCCCCAGCGGGGGGGTCCGGTGAGCAGTTCTTC.

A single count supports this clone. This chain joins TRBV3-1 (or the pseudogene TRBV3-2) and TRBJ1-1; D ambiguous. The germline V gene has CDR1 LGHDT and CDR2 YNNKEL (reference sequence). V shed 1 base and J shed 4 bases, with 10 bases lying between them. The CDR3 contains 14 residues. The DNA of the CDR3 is TGTGCCAGCAGCCAAGTAGCGCTGAGCACTGAAGCTTTCTTT. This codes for CASSQVALSTEAFF.

CDR3 DNA: TGTGCCAGCTATAAACACAGAGGGCGGGGTTCCTACAATGAGCAGTTCTTC. Residues: CASYKHRGRGSYNEQFF. This rearrangement joins TRBV5-8 to TRBJ2-1, with a tentative D call TRBD2 (6 bases). Per the germline V gene, CDR1 is SGHTS and CDR2 is YDEGEE. CDR3 length equals 17 residues. V lost 7 bases and J lost 1, with 21 bases in between.

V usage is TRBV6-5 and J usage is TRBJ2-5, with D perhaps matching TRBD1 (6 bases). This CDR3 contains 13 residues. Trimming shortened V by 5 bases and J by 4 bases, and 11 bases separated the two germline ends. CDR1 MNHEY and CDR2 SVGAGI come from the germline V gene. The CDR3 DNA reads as TGTGCCAGCAGTCCCCCAGGGGTAGAGACCCAGTACTTC. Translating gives CASSPPGVETQYF.

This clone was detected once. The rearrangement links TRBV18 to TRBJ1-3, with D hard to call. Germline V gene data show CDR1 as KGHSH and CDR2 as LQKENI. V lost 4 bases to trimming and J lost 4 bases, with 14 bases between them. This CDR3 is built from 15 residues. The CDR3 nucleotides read TGTGCCAGCTCACAGCAATCAGCGGGAGGAAACACCATATATTTT. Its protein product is CASSQQSAGGNTIYF.

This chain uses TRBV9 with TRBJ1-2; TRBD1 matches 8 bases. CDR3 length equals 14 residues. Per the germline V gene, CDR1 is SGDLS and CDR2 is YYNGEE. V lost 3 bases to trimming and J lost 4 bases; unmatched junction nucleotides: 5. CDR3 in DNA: TGTGCCAGCAGCGGGACAGGGAGTAGCTATGGCTACACCTTC. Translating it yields CASSGTGSSYGYTF.

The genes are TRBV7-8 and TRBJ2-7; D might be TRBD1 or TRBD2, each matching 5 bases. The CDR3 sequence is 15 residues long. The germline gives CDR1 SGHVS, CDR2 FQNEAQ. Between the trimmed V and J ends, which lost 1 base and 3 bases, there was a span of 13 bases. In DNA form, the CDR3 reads TGTGCCAGCAGCTTAGGTGGGGTGAGGGGCTACGAGCAGTACTTC. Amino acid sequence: CASSLGGVRGYEQYF.

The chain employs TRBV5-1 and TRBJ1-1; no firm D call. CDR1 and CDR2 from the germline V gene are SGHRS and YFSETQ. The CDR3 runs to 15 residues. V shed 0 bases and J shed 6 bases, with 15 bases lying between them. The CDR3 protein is CASSLDRRYAAEAFF. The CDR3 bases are TGCGCCAGCAGCTTGGACCGCAGGTATGCCGCTGAAGCTTTCTTT. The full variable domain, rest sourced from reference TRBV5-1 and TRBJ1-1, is KAGVTQTPRYLIKTRGQQVTLSCSPISGHRSVSWYQQTPGQGLQFLFEYFSETQRNKGNFPGRFSGRQFSNSRSEMNVSTLELGDSALYLCASSLDRRYAAEAFFGQGTRLTVV.

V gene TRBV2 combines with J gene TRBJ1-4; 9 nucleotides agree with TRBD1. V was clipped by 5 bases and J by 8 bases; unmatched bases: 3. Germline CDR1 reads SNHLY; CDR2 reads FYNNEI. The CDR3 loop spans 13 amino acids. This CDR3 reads CASSRDRDEKLFF. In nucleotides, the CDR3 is TGTGCCAGCAGTCGGGACAGGGACGAAAAACTGTTTTTT.

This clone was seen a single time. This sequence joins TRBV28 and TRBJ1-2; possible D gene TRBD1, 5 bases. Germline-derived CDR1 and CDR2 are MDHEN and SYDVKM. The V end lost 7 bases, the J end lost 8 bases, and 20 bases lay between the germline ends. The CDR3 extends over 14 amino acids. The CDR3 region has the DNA TGTGCCAGCACCGATCCCGGGACGGGAGAAGGCTACACCTTC. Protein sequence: CASTDPGTGEGYTF.

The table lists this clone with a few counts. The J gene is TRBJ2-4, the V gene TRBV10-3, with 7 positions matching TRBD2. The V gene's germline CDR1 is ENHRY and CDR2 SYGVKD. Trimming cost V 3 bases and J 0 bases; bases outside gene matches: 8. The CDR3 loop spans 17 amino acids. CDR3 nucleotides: TGTGCCATCAGTGAAACATGGGCGGGGGTAGCCAAAAACATTCAGTACTTC. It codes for CAISETWAGVAKNIQYF.

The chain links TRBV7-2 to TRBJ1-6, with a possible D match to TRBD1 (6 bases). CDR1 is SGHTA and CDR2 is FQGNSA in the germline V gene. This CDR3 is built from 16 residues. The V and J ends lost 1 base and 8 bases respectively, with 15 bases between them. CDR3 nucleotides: TGTGCCAGCAGCTTAGGGGGGGCGCAGGGGCATTCACCCCTCCACTTT. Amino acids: CASSLGGAQGHSPLHF.

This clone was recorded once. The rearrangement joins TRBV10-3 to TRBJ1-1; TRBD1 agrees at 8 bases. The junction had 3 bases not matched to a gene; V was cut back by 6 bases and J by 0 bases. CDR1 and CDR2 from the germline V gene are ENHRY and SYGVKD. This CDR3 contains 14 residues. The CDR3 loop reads CAIRGTGMNTEAFF. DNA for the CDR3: TGTGCCATCAGGGGGACAGGAATGAACACTGAAGCTTTCTTT.

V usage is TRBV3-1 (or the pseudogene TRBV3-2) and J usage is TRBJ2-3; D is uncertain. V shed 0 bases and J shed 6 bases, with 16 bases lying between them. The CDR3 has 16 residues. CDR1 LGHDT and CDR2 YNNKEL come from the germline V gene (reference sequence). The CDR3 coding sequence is TGTGCCAGCAGCCAAGATCTAGGCCCCGGCGGCGATACGCAGTATTTT. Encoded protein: CASSQDLGPGGDTQYF.

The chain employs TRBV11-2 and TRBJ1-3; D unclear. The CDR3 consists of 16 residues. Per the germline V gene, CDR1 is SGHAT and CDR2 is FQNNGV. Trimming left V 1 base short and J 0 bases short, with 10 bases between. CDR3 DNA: TGTGCCAGCAGCTTAGTCCACGTTGTCTCTGGAAACACCATATATTTT. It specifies CASSLVHVVSGNTIYF.

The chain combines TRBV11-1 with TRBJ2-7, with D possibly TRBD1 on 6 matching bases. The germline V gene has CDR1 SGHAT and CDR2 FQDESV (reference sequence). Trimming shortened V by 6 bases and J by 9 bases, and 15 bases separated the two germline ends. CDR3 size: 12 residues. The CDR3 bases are TGTGCCAGCAGTCGAACAGGGCTCGGGCAGTACTTC. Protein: CASSRTGLGQYF. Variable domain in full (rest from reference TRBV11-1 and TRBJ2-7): EAEVAQSPRYKITEKSQAVAFWCDPISGHATLYWYRQILGQGPELLVQFQDESVVDDSQLPKDRFSAERLKGVDSTLKIQPAELGDSAMYLCASSRTGLGQYFGPGTRLTVT.

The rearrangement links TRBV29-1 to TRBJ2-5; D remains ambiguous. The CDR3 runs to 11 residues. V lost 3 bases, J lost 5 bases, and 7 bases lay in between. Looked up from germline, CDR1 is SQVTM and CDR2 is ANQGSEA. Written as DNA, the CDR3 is TGCAGCGTTGAGACCAGTGAGACCCAGTACTTC. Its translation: CSVETSETQYF.

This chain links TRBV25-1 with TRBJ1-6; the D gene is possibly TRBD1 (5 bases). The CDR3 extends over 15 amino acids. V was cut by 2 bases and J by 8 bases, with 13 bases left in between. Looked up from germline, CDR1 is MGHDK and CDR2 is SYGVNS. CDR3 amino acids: CASSERGTDHSPLHF. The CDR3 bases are TGTGCCAGCAGTGAACGGGGGACTGACCATTCACCCCTCCACTTT.

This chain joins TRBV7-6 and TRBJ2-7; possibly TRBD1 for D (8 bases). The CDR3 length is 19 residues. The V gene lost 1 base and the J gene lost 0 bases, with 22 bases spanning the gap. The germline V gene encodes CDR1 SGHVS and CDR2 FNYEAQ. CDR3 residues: CASSLVALWTGRASYEQYF. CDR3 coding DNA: TGTGCCAGCAGCTTAGTGGCTCTGTGGACAGGGAGGGCCTCCTACGAGCAGTACTTC.

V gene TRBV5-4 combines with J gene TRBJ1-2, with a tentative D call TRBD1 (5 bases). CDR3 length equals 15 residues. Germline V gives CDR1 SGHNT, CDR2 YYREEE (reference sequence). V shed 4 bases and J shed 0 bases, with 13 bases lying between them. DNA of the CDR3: TGTGCCAGCAGCCCGGGACGGTTCTCTAACTATGGCTACACCTTC. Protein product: CASSPGRFSNYGYTF.

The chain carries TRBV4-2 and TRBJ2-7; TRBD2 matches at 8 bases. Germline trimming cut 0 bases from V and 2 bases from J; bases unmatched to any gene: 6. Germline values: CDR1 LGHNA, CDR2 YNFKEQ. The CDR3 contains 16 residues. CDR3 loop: CASSQEWAGGPYEQYF. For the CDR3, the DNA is TGTGCCAGCAGCCAAGAATGGGCGGGGGGACCCTACGAGCAGTACTTC.

As DNA, the CDR3 is TGTGCCAGCAGTGAAGAGACGAGAACTGAAGCTTTCTTT. It codes for CASSEETRTEAFF. The chain couples TRBV2 to TRBJ1-1; D is uncertain. Germline V CDR1 and CDR2: SNHLY, FYNNEI. V lost 1 base and J lost 5, with 8 bases in between. The CDR3 spans 13 residues.

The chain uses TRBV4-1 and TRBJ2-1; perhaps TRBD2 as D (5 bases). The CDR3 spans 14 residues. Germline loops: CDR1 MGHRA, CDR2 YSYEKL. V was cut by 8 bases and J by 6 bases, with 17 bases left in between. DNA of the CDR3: TGCGCCAGCGCCGCTGTGGGCAGCGGCAATGAGCAGTTCTTC. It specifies CASAAVGSGNEQFF.

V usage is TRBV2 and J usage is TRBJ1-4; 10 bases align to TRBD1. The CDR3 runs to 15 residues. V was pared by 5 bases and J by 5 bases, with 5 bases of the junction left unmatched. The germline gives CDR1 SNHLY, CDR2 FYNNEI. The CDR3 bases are TGTGCCAGCAGTCCAACGGACAGGGGGAATGAAAAACTGTTTTTT. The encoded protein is CASSPTDRGNEKLFF.

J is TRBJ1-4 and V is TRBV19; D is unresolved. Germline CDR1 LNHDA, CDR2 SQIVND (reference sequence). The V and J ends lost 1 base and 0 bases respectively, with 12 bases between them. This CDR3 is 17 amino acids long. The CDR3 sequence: CASSIGVRFATNEKLFF. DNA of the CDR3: TGTGCCAGTAGTATAGGGGTGCGGTTTGCAACTAATGAAAAACTGTTTTTT.